This T cell receptor (beta chain) is drawn from a study of cytotoxic CD8 clonotypes in ibrutinib-treated CLL. Study-level information: Sample averages reached around 260,000 productive templates and tens of thousands of productive rearrangements.

Clones were read by immunoSEQ multiplex PCR, and TCRdb kept only the in-frame ones, dropping some. The sample shows around 130,000 clones, around four fifths of them seen only once. Around 1.9 micrograms of genomic DNA, which was extracted from cryopreserved PBMCs, served as the material used for the TCR beta libraries. Study outcomes and limitations: The study found baseline clonality above age-matched healthy donors, tracking circulating CD8+ T-cell counts. Clonality went higher at ibrutinib response and then dropped back toward baseline at progression.

As concerns this clone: The target antigen is unknown.

The clonotype comes from a human donor with chronic lymphocytic leukemia. The sample consisted of PBMCs, taken after 24 months of ibrutinib treatment.

The DNA for the CDR3 is TGTGCCAGCAGCTCTTCCCCCCTGGGACAGAGCTACGAGCAGTACTTC. It encodes CASSSSPLGQSYEQYF. V gene TRBV7-6 combines with J gene TRBJ2-7, with 7 positions matching TRBD1. Germline V gene lookup returns CDR1 SGHVS and CDR2 FNYEAQ. Unmatched junction bases numbered 12, after V lost 4 bases and J lost 3 bases. There are 16 residues in the CDR3.